The TCR beta chain under discussion was sequenced for a study of cytomegalovirus exposure and HLA in healthy donors. CDR1 is LNHDA, CDR2 SQIVND, per germline (reference sequence). V gave up 3 bases and J gave up 3 bases; unmatched junction bases: 12. The CDR3 contains 17 residues. General study points: Further analysis, carried out later, found HLA-associated TCR beta chains more clonally expanded than equally common other chains. Later analysis suggested links between common viral pathogens and several top significant clusters.

Primers: 60 Vbeta forward and 13 Jbeta reverse. Generated by immunoSEQ multiplex PCR, the TCRdb table keeps only in-frame clones and is missing some. The data hold roughly 100,000 clones, with about 77% observed a single time. This clone showed up just a few times. The antigen remains unidentified. Material: PBMCs. The receptor's source is a woman younger than 30 in good health and CMV-seropositive. This chain connects TRBV19 to TRBJ2-7, with TRBD1 identical over 9 bases. CDR3 in amino acids: CASSIRGPTGGHYEQYF. CDR3 nucleotides: TGTGCCAGTAGTATTCGAGGCCCGACAGGGGGTCACTACGAGCAGTACTTC.